Presented here are 31 T cell receptor beta chains from one specimen sequenced in a study of T cell repertoires in cytomegalovirus infection. Their recognized antigens are unknown. Each CDR3 protein is one row after TCRdb ran MiXCR on the reads. Counted here are over 100,000 distinct CDR3 sequences, about 30% occurring once; the ten biggest clones make up roughly three quarters. Sample: CD8+ T cells from cultured PBMCs, taken from culture after CMV antigen stimulation. The receptors were gathered from a human donor in good health (CMV status not recorded). Some clones in this sample may be carry-over from other donors' samples.

This clonotype appeared a few times. The genes are TRBV5-1 and TRBJ2-7, with D possibly matching TRBD2 (6 bases). CDR3 length: 14 residues. Trimming cost V 1 base and J 2 bases, with 10 bases left between them. The germline V gene encodes CDR1 SGHRS and CDR2 YFSETQ. DNA of the CDR3: TGCGCCAGCAGCTTGTCTAGCGCAGCCTACGAGCAGTACTTC. It specifies CASSLSSAAYEQYF. Complete variable domain (other parts from reference TRBV5-1 and TRBJ2-7): KAGVTQTPRYLIKTRGQQVTLSCSPISGHRSVSWYQQTPGQGLQFLFEYFSETQRNKGNFPGRFSGRQFSNSRSEMNVSTLELGDSALYLCASSLSSAAYEQYFGPGTRLTVT.

The chain uses TRBV20-1 and TRBJ2-1, with D tentatively TRBD2 (6 bases). The CDR3 is 14 amino acids. Germline V lookup: CDR1 DFQATT, CDR2 SNEGSKA (reference sequence). Trimming pared 5 bases from V and 2 bases from J, leaving 13 bases between. The CDR3 nucleotides are TGCAGTGCTTGGGGGGAAGGCCCCTACAATGAGCAGTTCTTC. Translation: CSAWGEGPYNEQFF.

This clonotype was detected ten times or more. The gene calls are TRBV12-3 or TRBV12-4 and TRBJ1-5; 8 bases fit TRBD1. The trim removed 6 bases at V and 7 bases at J, leaving 8 bases unmatched. This CDR3 has 14 residues. The CDR3 region has the DNA TGTGCCAGCAGCGCCGGGCAGGGGGCACAGCCCCAGCATTTT. Translation: CASSAGQGAQPQHF.

The genes are TRBV11-2 and TRBJ2-1, with 11 bases fitting TRBD2. Germline V gene data show CDR1 as SGHAT and CDR2 as FQNNGV. After removal of 3 bases from V and 7 bases from J, the junction contained 5 bases not matched to a gene. The CDR3 sequence is 15 residues long. CDR3 in DNA: TGTGCCAGCAGCTTCATAGCGGGGGGGCGGAATGAGCAGTTCTTC. Translated, it gives CASSFIAGGRNEQFF.

This clonotype was seen many times. The rearrangement uses TRBV27 and TRBJ2-7, with D hard to call. Germline values: CDR1 MNHEY, CDR2 SMNVEV (reference sequence). The V gene lost 5 bases and the J gene lost 4 bases, with 15 bases spanning the gap. The CDR3 consists of 14 residues. CDR3 loop: CASSDSLGPYEQYF. The DNA for the CDR3 is TGTGCCAGCAGTGATAGTCTTGGACCTTACGAGCAGTACTTC.

This clonotype was counted a few times. This chain joins TRBV24-1 and TRBJ1-1, with no clear D. The CDR3 is made up of 13 amino acids. V was trimmed by 9 bases and J by 1 base, leaving 11 bases between them. Germline CDR1 KGHDR, CDR2 SFDVKD. The CDR3 here is CATSGPTNTEAFF. CDR3 nucleotides: TGTGCCACCTCCGGACCGACGAACACTGAAGCTTTCTTT.

The chain recombines TRBV6-1 with TRBJ2-1; D unclear. Trimming removed 4 bases from V and 6 bases from J, with 7 bases in between. This CDR3 is 12 amino acids long. CDR1 MNHNS and CDR2 SASEGT come from the germline V gene. CDR3 region: CASSVWINEQFF. The CDR3, as DNA: TGTGCCAGCAGTGTTTGGATCAATGAGCAGTTCTTC.

This clonotype came up a few times. The junction departs from the called germline gene at one end, perhaps through a read error. The rearrangement links TRBV19 to TRBJ2-7; D is unresolved. CDR3 size: 13 residues. CDR1 is LNHDA and CDR2 is SQIVND in the germline V gene (reference sequence). This CDR3 is CASSLDGSNEQYF. Written as DNA, the CDR3 is TGTGCCAGTAGTCTCGACGGCTCCAACGAGCAGTACTTC.

The sample holds one count of this clonotype. This chain uses TRBV28 with TRBJ2-1, with D perhaps TRBD2 (5 bases). CDR3 length: 15 residues. Germline V gene lookup returns CDR1 MDHEN and CDR2 SYDVKM. V was pared by 4 bases and J by 9 bases, with 19 bases between. The CDR3 reads CASSSPRPDRGEQFF. The CDR3 nucleotides read TGTGCCAGCAGTTCTCCCCGGCCAGATCGGGGTGAGCAGTTCTTC.

This clonotype was counted many times. The rearrangement joins TRBV7-9 to TRBJ2-7; D gene uncertain. The CDR3 sequence is 16 residues long. V was pared by 5 bases and J by 2 bases, with 19 bases between. In germline, CDR1 is SEHNR, CDR2 FQNEAQ (reference sequence). CDR3 in amino acids: CASSPKDGSTPYEQYF. The CDR3 DNA is TGTGCCAGCAGCCCTAAGGACGGATCTACTCCCTACGAGCAGTACTTC. The full variable domain, in which reference TRBV7-9 and TRBJ2-7 provide the parts outside the CDR3, is DTGVSQNPRHKITKRGQNVTFRCDPISEHNRLYWYRQTLGQGPEFLTYFQNEAQLEKSRLLSDRFSAERPKGSFSTLEIQRTEQGDSAMYLCASSPKDGSTPYEQYFGPGTRLTVT.

Many counts were recorded for this clonotype. The chain couples TRBV12-3 or TRBV12-4 to TRBJ1-5, with D perhaps TRBD1 (6 bases). This CDR3 is built from 13 residues. Trimming took off 6 bases at V and 7 bases at J, with 13 bases between the two ends. This CDR3 reads CASSWGGGQPQHF. The CDR3, as DNA: TGTGCCAGCAGCTGGGGGGGCGGACAGCCCCAGCATTTT.

This clonotype was picked up a small number of times. This chain links TRBV4-1 with TRBJ1-4; 9 bases fit TRBD1. There are 17 residues in the CDR3. The J segment lost 8 bases and the V segment lost 0 bases, leaving 10 bases of the junction unmatched. CDR1 is MGHRA, CDR2 YSYEKL, per germline. DNA for the CDR3: TGCGCCAGCAGCCAAGATATTCCCGGGACAGGGTTCGAAAAACTGTTTTTT. Its translation: CASSQDIPGTGFEKLFF.

V and J are TRBV28 and TRBJ2-3; a possible D gene is TRBD2 (6 bases). The CDR3 extends over 13 amino acids. Germline CDR1 MDHEN, CDR2 SYDVKM. V was pared by 7 bases and J by 3 bases, with 11 bases between. This CDR3 is CASTKEGTDTQYF. Written as DNA, the CDR3 is TGTGCCAGCACTAAGGAGGGAACAGATACGCAGTATTTT. Full variable domain (outside the CDR3, taken from reference TRBV28 and TRBJ2-3): DVKVTQSSRYLVKRTGEKVFLECVQDMDHENMFWYRQDPGLGLRLIYFSYDVKMKEKGDIPEGYSVSREKKERFSLILESASTNQTSMYLCASTKEGTDTQYFGPGTRLTVL.

This clonotype has more than one count but fewer than ten. The J gene is TRBJ2-1, the V gene TRBV20-1, with TRBD1 as a possible D gene (6 bases). CDR3 length: 15 amino acids. Trimming left V 6 bases short and J 0 bases short, with 15 bases between. Germline-derived CDR1 and CDR2 are DFQATT and SNEGSKA (reference sequence). CDR3 in amino acids: CSATTGTSSYNEQFF. The CDR3 DNA sequence: TGCAGTGCAACAACAGGGACAAGCTCCTACAATGAGCAGTTCTTC.

J is TRBJ1-1 and V is TRBV7-6; D uncertain. The V end was cut by 0 bases, the J end by 2 bases, with 4 bases between. This CDR3 is 13 amino acids long. Germline V gene lookup returns CDR1 SGHVS and CDR2 FNYEAQ. The DNA for the CDR3 is TGTGCCAGCAGCTTAGCGGATAACACTGAAGCTTTCTTT. Its protein is CASSLADNTEAFF.

This clonotype was detected many times. The chain couples TRBV5-4 to TRBJ2-1; no clear D gene. Germline CDR1 and CDR2: SGHNT and YYREEE (reference sequence). This CDR3 comprises 13 residues. The V end lost 7 bases, the J end lost 1 base, and 9 bases lay between the germline ends. CDR3 nucleotide sequence: TGTGCCAGCCGTAGGGATTCCTACAATGAGCAGTTCTTC. Amino acid sequence: CASRRDSYNEQFF.

J is TRBJ2-3 and V is TRBV27; D possibly corresponds to TRBD1 (6 bases). The germline V and J ends were trimmed by 1 base and 3 bases, with 8 bases remaining between them. CDR1 is MNHEY, CDR2 SMNVEV, per germline (reference sequence). The CDR3 runs 14 residues. The CDR3 region is CASSLYGTTDTQYF. The CDR3 DNA reads TGTGCCAGCAGTTTATATGGGACAACAGATACGCAGTATTTT.

The chain is built from TRBV6-1 and TRBJ2-3; perhaps TRBD2 as D (6 bases). The germline V gene has CDR1 MNHNS and CDR2 SASEGT. The CDR3 loop spans 14 amino acids. Trimming left V 10 bases short and J 2 bases short, with 16 bases between. The CDR3 loop is CAIRTGEYTDTQYF. The CDR3 bases are TGTGCCATCAGAACGGGGGAGTACACAGATACGCAGTATTTT.

The V and J genes are TRBV6-6 and TRBJ2-7, with a tentative D call TRBD1 (5 bases). Germline V gene data show CDR1 as MNHNY and CDR2 as SVGAGI (reference sequence). V gave up 6 bases and J gave up 3 bases, with 15 bases separating them. The CDR3 runs to 14 residues. Written as DNA, the CDR3 is TGTGCCAGCAGCCACTCGGCCAGGGACTACGAGCAGTACTTC. The encoded protein is CASSHSARDYEQYF.

In its sample, this clonotype was seen a few times. J is TRBJ2-5 and V is TRBV7-6, with D maybe TRBD2 (6 bases). This CDR3 has 15 amino acids. Germline V gene data show CDR1 as SGHVS and CDR2 as FNYEAQ. V shed 5 bases and J shed 2 bases, with 15 bases lying between them. The CDR3 protein is CASSNMVAAQETQYF. In nucleotides, the CDR3 is TGTGCCAGCAGCAACATGGTAGCGGCACAAGAGACCCAGTACTTC.

For this clonotype: An end of the junction does not agree with germline; a read error may underlie this. The genes are TRBV4-1 and TRBJ1-2, with a tentative D call TRBD1 (6 bases). CDR3 size: 15 residues. CDR1 and CDR2 (germline): MGHRA, YSYEKL. CDR3 nucleotides: TGTGCCAGCAGCCAAGAGCTGGGGGCGAACTATGGCTACACCTTC. Amino acid sequence: CASSQELGANYGYTF.

CDR3 in DNA: TGTGCCAGCCGCCCAACAGGGGAGAATTGGCCCCAGCATTTT. Encoded protein: CASRPTGENWPQHF. The chain joins TRBV27 to TRBJ1-5; 7 bases agree with TRBD1. V trimming: 8 bases; J trimming: 9 bases; junction bases outside the gene matches: 13. The CDR3 consists of 14 residues. The germline V gene has CDR1 MNHEY and CDR2 SMNVEV (reference sequence).

In its sample, this clonotype was seen a few times. The chain joins TRBV12-3 or TRBV12-4 to TRBJ2-1, with 7 positions matching TRBD1. V dropped 6 bases and J dropped 8; count of bases not matched to a gene: 7. CDR3 size: 13 residues. The CDR3 region has the DNA TGTGCCAGCAGAGGGGACAGCTGGGATGAGCAGTTCTTC. As protein: CASRGDSWDEQFF.

The chain couples TRBV19 to TRBJ1-5; no definite D call. Trimming shortened V by 0 bases and J by 3 bases, and 9 bases separated the two germline ends. Germline V gives CDR1 LNHDA, CDR2 SQIVND (reference sequence). This CDR3 is 15 amino acids long. CDR3 sequence reads: CASSIDDGINQPQHF. CDR3 coding DNA: TGTGCCAGTAGTATAGATGACGGCATCAATCAGCCCCAGCATTTT. The complete variable domain, with remaining parts taken from reference TRBV19 and TRBJ1-5, reads DGGITQSPKYLFRKEGQNVTLSCEQNLNHDAMYWYRQDPGQGLRLIYYSQIVNDFQKGDIAEGYSVSREKKESFPLTVTSAQKNPTAFYLCASSIDDGINQPQHFGDGTRLSIL.

This clonotype was counted many times. The CDR3 loop is CASSTGTGGIYEQYF. CDR3 bases: TGTGCCAGCAGCACCGGGACAGGGGGCATCTACGAGCAGTACTTC. The chain joins TRBV5-4 to TRBJ2-7, with 12 bases that match TRBD1. Germline V lookup: CDR1 SGHNT, CDR2 YYREEE (reference sequence). V lost 4 bases and J lost 3; bases outside the gene matches: 5. There are 15 residues in the CDR3.

The V and J genes are TRBV2 and TRBJ2-7, with unresolved D. The length of the CDR3 is 12 residues. Germline lookup yields CDR1 SNHLY and CDR2 FYNNEI. Between the trimmed V and J ends, which lost 7 bases and 6 bases, there was a span of 13 bases. The DNA of the CDR3 is TGTGCCAGCAAGGACCCCCCAGGCGAGCAGTACTTC. Translation gives CASKDPPGEQYF.

This clonotype has only a few counts. The V gene is TRBV19, the J gene TRBJ1-5; D unresolved. V was clipped by 1 base and J by 1 base, with 8 bases between them. The CDR3 is made up of 15 amino acids. The germline V gene has CDR1 LNHDA and CDR2 SQIVND (reference sequence). The CDR3 is CASSIGSRSNQPQHF. The CDR3 nucleotides are TGTGCCAGTAGTATAGGTTCCCGGAGCAATCAGCCCCAGCATTTT.

This clonotype was seen more than once but under ten times. V usage is TRBV19 and J usage is TRBJ2-7, with TRBD2 as a possible D gene (5 bases). Germline CDR1 reads LNHDA; CDR2 reads SQIVND (reference sequence). The CDR3 sequence is 13 residues long. Deletions cut 5 bases from V and 7 bases from J, with 15 bases between. In DNA form, the CDR3 reads TGTGCCAGTAGTCCCACCGTCCCGGGGGAGCAGTACTTC. Amino acid sequence: CASSPTVPGEQYF.

This clonotype turned up a few times. The rearrangement uses TRBV11-2 and TRBJ1-4; 8 bases map to TRBD1. V trimming: 6 bases; J trimming: 7 bases; junction bases outside the gene matches: 10. The germline gives CDR1 SGHAT, CDR2 FQNNGV. The CDR3 extends over 15 amino acids. The CDR3 reads CASRGRDRISEKLFF. CDR3 coding DNA: TGTGCCAGCAGGGGACGGGACAGGATTAGTGAAAAACTGTTTTTT.

A few counts support this clonotype. V gene TRBV5-1 combines with J gene TRBJ1-6; no firm D call. This CDR3 spans 18 amino acids. V lost 1 base and J lost 0, with 14 bases in between. In germline, CDR1 is SGHRS, CDR2 YFSETQ. The CDR3 protein is CASSLIPDLSSYNSPLHF. The CDR3 coding sequence is TGCGCCAGCAGCTTGATCCCGGACCTTTCCTCCTATAATTCACCCCTCCACTTT.

This clonotype was seen a handful of times. This chain joins TRBV28 and TRBJ2-5; 9 nucleotides align to TRBD1. The germline V gene has CDR1 MDHEN and CDR2 SYDVKM. This CDR3 is 15 amino acids long. V dropped 4 bases and J dropped 3; count of bases not matched to a gene: 6. The CDR3 DNA follows: TGTGCCAGCAGTTCCGGGACAGGGAGCAAAGAGACCCAGTACTTC. Translation: CASSSGTGSKETQYF.